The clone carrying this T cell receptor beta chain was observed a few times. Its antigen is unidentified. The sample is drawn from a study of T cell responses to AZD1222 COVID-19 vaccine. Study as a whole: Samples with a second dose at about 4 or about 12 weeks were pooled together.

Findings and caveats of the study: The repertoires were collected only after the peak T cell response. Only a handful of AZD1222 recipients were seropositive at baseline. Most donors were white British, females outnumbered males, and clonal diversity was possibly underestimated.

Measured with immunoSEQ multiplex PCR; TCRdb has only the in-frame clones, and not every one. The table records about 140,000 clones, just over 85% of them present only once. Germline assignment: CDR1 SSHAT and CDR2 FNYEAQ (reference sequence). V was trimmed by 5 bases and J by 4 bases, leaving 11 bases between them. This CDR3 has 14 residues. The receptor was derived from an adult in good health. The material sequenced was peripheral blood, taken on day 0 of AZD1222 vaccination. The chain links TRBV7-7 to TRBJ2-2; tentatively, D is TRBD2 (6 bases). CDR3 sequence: CASSQGLVTGELFF. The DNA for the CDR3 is TGTGCCAGCAGCCAGGGACTCGTCACCGGGGAGCTGTTTTTT.